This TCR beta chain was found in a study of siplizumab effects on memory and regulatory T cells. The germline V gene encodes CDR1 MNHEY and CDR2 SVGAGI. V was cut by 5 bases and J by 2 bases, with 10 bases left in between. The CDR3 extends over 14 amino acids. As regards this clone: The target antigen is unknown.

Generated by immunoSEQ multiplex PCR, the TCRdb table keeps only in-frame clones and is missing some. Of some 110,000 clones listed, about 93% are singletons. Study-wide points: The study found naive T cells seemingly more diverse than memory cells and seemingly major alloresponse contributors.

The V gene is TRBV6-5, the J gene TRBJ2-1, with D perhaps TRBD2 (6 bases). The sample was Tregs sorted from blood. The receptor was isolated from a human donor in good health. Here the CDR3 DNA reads TGTGCCAGCAGTCGGGACTTCACCTACAATGAGCAGTTCTTC. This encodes CASSRDFTYNEQFF.